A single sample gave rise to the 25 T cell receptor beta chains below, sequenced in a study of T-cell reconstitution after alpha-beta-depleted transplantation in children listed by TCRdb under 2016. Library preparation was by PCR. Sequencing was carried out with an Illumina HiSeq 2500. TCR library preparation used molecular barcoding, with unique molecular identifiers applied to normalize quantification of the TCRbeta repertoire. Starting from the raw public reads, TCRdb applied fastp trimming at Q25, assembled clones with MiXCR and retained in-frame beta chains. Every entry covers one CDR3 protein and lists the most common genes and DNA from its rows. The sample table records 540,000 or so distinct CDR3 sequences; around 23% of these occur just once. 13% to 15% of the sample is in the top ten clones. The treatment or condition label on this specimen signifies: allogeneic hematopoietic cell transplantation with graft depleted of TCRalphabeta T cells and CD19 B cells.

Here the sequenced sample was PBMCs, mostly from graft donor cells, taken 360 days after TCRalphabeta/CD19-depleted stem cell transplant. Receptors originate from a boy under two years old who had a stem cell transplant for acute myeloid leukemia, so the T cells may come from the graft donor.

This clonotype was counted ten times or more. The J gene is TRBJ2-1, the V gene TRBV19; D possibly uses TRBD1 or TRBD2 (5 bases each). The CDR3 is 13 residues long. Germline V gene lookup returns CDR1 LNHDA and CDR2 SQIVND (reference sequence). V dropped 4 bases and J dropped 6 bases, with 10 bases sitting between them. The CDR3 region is CASSRGTGNEQFF. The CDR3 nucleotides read TGTGCCAGTAGTAGGGGGACCGGCAATGAGCAGTTCTTC. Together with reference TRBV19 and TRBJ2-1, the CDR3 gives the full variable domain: DGGITQSPKYLFRKEGQNVTLSCEQNLNHDAMYWYRQDPGQGLRLIYYSQIVNDFQKGDIAEGYSVSREKKESFPLTVTSAQKNPTAFYLCASSRGTGNEQFFGPGTRLTVL.

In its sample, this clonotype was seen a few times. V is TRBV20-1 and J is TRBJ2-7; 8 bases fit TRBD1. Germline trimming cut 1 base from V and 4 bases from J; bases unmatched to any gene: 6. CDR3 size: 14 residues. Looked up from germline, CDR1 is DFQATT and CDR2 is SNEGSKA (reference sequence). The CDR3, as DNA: TGCAGTGCTAGAGGGAGACAGGGGCGGTACGAGCAGTACGTC. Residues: CSARGRQGRYEQYV.

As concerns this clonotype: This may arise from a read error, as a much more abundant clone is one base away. The CDR3 region is CASSDRGYGYTF. Here the CDR3 DNA reads TGTGCCAGCAGCGACAGGGGCTATGGCTACACCTTC. The chain joins TRBV9 to TRBJ1-2; TRBD1 matches at 7 bases. The CDR3 length is 12 residues. Trimming removed 3 bases from V and 4 bases from J; junction bases left unmatched: 0. CDR1 is SGDLS, CDR2 YYNGEE, per germline.

CDR3 residues: CSARPGQVGTQYF. The CDR3 bases are TGCAGTGCTCGGCCGGGACAGGTCGGTACGCAGTATTTT. The chain employs TRBV20-1 and TRBJ2-3; 8 bases are shared with TRBD1. The junction had 9 bases not matched to a gene; V was cut back by 5 bases and J by 8 bases. In germline, CDR1 is DFQATT, CDR2 SNEGSKA (reference sequence). This CDR3 has 13 amino acids.

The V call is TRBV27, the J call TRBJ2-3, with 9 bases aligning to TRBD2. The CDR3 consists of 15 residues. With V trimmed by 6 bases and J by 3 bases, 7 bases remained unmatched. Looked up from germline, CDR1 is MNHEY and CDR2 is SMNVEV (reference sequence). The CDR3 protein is CASSPMSGGTDTQYF. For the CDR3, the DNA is TGTGCCAGCAGCCCTATGAGCGGGGGGACAGATACGCAGTATTTT.

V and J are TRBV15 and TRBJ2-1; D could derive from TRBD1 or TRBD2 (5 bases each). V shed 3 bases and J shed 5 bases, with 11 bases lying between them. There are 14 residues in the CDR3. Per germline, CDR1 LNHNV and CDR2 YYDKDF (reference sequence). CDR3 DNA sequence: TGTGCCACCAGCAGGACCGGGACCGACAATGAGCAGTTCTTC. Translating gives CATSRTGTDNEQFF.

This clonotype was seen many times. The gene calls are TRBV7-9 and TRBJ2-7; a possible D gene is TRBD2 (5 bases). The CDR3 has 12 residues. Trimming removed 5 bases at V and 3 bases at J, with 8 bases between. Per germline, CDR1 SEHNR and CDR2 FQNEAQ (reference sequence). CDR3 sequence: CASSMGVYEQYF. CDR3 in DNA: TGTGCCAGCAGCATGGGAGTCTACGAGCAGTACTTC.

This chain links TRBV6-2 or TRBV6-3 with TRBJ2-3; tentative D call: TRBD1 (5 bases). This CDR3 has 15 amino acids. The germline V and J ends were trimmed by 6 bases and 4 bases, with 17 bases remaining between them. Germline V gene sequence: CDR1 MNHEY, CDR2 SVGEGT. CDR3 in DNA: TGTGCCAGCAGACGAGCGCCCAGGGCTCCAGATACGCAGTATTTT. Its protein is CASRRAPRAPDTQYF.

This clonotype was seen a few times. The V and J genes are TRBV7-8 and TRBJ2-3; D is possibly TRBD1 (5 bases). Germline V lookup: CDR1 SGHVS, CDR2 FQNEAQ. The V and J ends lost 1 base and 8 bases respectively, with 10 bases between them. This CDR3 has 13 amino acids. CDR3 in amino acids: CASSLEEGVTQYF. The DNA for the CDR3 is TGTGCCAGCAGCTTAGAAGAAGGGGTTACGCAGTATTTT.

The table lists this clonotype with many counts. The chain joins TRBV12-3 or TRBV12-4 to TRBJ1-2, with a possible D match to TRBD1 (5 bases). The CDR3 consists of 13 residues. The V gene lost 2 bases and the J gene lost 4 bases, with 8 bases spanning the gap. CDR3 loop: CASSLRGGYGYTF. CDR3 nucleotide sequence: TGTGCCAGCAGTTTAAGGGGCGGCTATGGCTACACCTTC.

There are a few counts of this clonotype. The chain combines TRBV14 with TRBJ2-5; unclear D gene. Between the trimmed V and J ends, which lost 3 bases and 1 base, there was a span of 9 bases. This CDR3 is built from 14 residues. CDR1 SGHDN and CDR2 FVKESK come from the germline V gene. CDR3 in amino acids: CASSQRNPQETQYF. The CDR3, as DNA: TGTGCCAGCAGCCAGCGGAACCCCCAAGAGACCCAGTACTTC.

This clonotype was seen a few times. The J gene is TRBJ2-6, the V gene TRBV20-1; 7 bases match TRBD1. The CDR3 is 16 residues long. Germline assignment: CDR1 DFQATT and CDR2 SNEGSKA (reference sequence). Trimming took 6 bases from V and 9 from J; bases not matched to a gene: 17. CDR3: CSARDSEPASVNVLTF. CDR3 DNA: TGCAGTGCACGGGACAGCGAGCCTGCTTCGGTCAACGTCCTGACTTTC.

Here the CDR3 reads CASSPWPKSGAMNTEAFF. CDR3 nucleotides: TGCGCCAGCAGCCCCTGGCCAAAATCGGGGGCGATGAACACTGAAGCTTTCTTT. The J gene is TRBJ1-1, the V gene TRBV5-1; D might be TRBD1 (6 bases). This CDR3 is 18 amino acids long. V lost 4 bases and J 0 bases, leaving 22 bases between the germline ends. Germline loops: CDR1 SGHRS, CDR2 YFSETQ.

This CDR3 is CASSLLRGGLEQFF. In DNA form, the CDR3 reads TGTGCCAGCAGCTTATTGCGGGGGGGCCTTGAGCAGTTCTTC. The chain uses TRBV7-2 and TRBJ2-1, with TRBD2 identical over 9 bases. V dropped 2 bases and J dropped 9; count of bases not matched to a gene: 5. Germline CDR1 and CDR2: SGHTA and FQGNSA. The CDR3 runs 14 residues.

The DNA of the CDR3 is TGCAGCGTTGAAGATTTCGGAGTCACTGAAGCTTTCTTT. It is translated as CSVEDFGVTEAFF. The chain is built from TRBV29-1 and TRBJ1-1; no clear D gene. The germline gives CDR1 SQVTM, CDR2 ANQGSEA. This CDR3 has 13 amino acids. V shed 0 bases and J shed 4 bases, with 9 bases lying between them.

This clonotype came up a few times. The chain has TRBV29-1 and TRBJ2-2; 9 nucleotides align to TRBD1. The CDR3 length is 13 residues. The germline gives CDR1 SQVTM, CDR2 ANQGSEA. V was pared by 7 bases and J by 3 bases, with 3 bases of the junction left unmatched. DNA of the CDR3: TGCAGCGGGGGACAGGGATACACCGGGGAGCTGTTTTTT. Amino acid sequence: CSGGQGYTGELFF.

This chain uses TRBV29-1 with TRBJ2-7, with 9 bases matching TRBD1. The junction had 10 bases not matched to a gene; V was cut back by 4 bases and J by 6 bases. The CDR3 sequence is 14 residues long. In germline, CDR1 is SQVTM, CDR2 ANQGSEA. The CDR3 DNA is TGCAGCGTTGGACCGGGACAGGGAAATGGCGAGCAGTACTTC. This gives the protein CSVGPGQGNGEQYF.

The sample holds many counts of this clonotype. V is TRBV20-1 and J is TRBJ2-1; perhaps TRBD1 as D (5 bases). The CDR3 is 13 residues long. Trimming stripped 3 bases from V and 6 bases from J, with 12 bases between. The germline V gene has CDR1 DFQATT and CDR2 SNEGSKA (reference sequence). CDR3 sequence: CSARDRQSNEQFF. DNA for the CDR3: TGCAGTGCTAGGGACCGACAGTCCAATGAGCAGTTCTTC.

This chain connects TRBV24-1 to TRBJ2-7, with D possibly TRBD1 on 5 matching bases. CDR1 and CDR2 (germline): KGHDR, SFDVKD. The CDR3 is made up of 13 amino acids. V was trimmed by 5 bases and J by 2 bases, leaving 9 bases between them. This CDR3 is CATSGLGAYEQYV. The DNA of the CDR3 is TGTGCCACCAGTGGATTAGGGGCCTACGAGCAGTACGTC.

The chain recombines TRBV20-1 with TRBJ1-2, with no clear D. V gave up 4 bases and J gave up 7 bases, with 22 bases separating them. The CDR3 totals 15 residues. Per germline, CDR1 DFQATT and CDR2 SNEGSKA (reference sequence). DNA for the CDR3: TGCAGTGCTAACCTCGAGAACATGAGGGTTAGTGGCTACACCTTC. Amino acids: CSANLENMRVSGYTF.

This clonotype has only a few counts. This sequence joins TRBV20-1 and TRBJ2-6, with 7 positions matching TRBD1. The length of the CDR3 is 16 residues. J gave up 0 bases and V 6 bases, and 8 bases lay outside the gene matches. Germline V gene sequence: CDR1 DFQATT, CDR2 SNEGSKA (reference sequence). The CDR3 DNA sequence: TGCAGTGCCCAACAGGGGCCCAGCTCTGGGGCCAACGTCCTGACTTTC. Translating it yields CSAQQGPSSGANVLTF.

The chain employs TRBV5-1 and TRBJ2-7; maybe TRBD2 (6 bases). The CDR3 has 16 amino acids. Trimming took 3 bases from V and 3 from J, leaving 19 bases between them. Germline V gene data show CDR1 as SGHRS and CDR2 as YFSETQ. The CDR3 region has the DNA TGCGCCAGCAGCTGGGAGGCGGGGACCGTCGACTACGAGCAGTACTTC. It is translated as CASSWEAGTVDYEQYF.

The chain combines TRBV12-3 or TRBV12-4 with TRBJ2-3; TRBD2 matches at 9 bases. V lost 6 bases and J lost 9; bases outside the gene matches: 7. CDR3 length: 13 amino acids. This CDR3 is CASSPGLALTQYF. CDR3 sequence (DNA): TGTGCCAGCAGCCCAGGACTAGCGCTGACGCAGTATTTT.

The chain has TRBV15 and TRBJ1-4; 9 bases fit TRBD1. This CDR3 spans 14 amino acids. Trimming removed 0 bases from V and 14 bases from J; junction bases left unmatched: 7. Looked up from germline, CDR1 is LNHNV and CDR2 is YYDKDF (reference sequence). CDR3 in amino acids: CATSRDRRTGALFF. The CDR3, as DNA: TGTGCCACCAGCAGAGATCGTAGGACAGGGGCTCTGTTTTTT.

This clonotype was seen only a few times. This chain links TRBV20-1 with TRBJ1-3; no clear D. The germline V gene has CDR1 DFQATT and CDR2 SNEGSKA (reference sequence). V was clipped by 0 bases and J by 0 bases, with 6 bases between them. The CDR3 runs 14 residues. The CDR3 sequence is CSARDPDSGNTIYF. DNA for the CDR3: TGCAGTGCTAGAGATCCGGACTCTGGAAACACCATATATTTT.